This TCR delta chain emerged from a study of γδ T cells in repeated Plasmodium falciparum infection. Whole-study context: The natural-infection arm compared Malian children under seasonal malaria with matched Australian children.

Gammadelta T cells were flow-sorted from PBMC into Vgamma9/Vdelta2+ and Vdelta2-negative populations for bulk analysis. Turning to this clone: As yet, its antigen is unknown. Translating this DNA gives a protein that differs at residue 16 from the TCRdb one, which belongs to a much larger clone; a read error is likely, and the protein shown is this translation.

TCRdb called clones from the multiplex PCR reads again using CATT. Of 75,000 to 95,000 delta-chain clones in the sample, over 0.75% were seen once. Germline loops: CDR1 TSWWSYY, CDR2 QGS. CDR3 length: 22 residues. V was clipped by 3 bases and J by 0 bases, with 32 bases between them. The study's findings and limits: Vdelta2-negative gammadelta repertoires appeared less diverse and less shared in Malian than Australian children. In Vdelta2-negative, largely Vdelta1+, gammadelta repertoires, repeated controlled infections appeared to drive clonal selection waves.

The chain combines TRDV1 with TRDJ1; the D gene could be TRDD2 or TRDD3 (9 bases each). The J gene was not available in TCRdb and was assigned here by matching the DNA to germline segments. Sequencing was performed on gamma-delta T cells from blood. This TCR came from a pool of human donors (malaria-infected and uninfected, not separated). The CDR3 sequence: CALGDTLPTALAGGSHTDKLIF. The DNA of the CDR3 is TGTGCTCTTGGGGACACCCTTCCTACGGCCTTGGCTGGGGGATCGCACACCGATAAACTCATCTTT.